The 12 T cell receptor beta chains listed next were all sequenced from one sample in a study of blood T cell repertoires in COVID-19. The repertoire was sequenced with immunoSEQ multiplex PCR; TCRdb's copy has only in-frame clones and lacks some. The sample shows 300,000 to 500,000 clones, around 87% of them seen only once. The sequencing sample was made of PBMCs or T cells enriched from blood (not recorded which). The receptors derive from a young woman with acute COVID-19.

This clone has more than one count but fewer than ten. The chain is built from TRBV3-1 (or the pseudogene TRBV3-2) and TRBJ1-3; 7 bases line up with TRBD1. CDR1 and CDR2 from the germline V gene are LGHDT and YNNKEL (reference sequence). CDR3 length equals 16 residues. J gave up 1 base and V 1 base, and 4 bases lay outside the gene matches. The CDR3 loop reads CASSQGGRGSGNTIYF. CDR3 DNA sequence: TGTGCCAGCAGCCAAGGGGGCAGGGGGTCTGGAAACACCATATATTTT.

The rearrangement joins TRBV15 to TRBJ1-1; D not certain. CDR1 and CDR2 from the germline V gene are LNHNV and YYDKDF (reference sequence). The CDR3 runs 15 residues. The V end was cut by 5 bases, the J end by 4 bases, with 17 bases between. As DNA, the CDR3 is TGTGCCACCAGCGGAGGGAGGGTCCGGGGCACTGAAGCTTTCTTT. Its protein is CATSGGRVRGTEAFF.

The rearrangement links TRBV10-3 to TRBJ1-5, with 11 bases matching TRBD1. V shed 6 bases, J shed 4 bases, and the junction held 5 bases outside the gene matches. The CDR3 has 15 residues. The germline V gene encodes CDR1 ENHRY and CDR2 SYGVKD. CDR3 sequence (DNA): TGTGCCATCAGCGTCGGGACAGGGGGGAATCAGCCCCAGCATTTT. Translation gives CAISVGTGGNQPQHF.

J is TRBJ2-1 and V is TRBV29-1; 12 bases fit TRBD2. The germline gives CDR1 SQVTM, CDR2 ANQGSEA. Trimming took 4 bases from V and 1 from J; bases not matched to a gene: 2. The CDR3 loop spans 15 amino acids. The DNA for the CDR3 is TGCAGCGTTGTGACTAGCGGGGGATCCTACAATGAGCAGTTCTTC. The encoded protein is CSVVTSGGSYNEQFF.

V and J are TRBV19 and TRBJ1-4; TRBD1 aligns across 7 bases. In germline, CDR1 is LNHDA, CDR2 SQIVND (reference sequence). The CDR3 has 14 amino acids. V trimming: 0 bases; J trimming: 6 bases; junction bases outside the gene matches: 1. The CDR3 region has the DNA TGTGCCAGTAGTATAGACAGGGGGGATGAAAAACTGTTTTTT. Its translation: CASSIDRGDEKLFF.

The V and J genes are TRBV5-1 and TRBJ2-7; D is unresolved. The V end was cut by 0 bases, the J end by 3 bases, with 16 bases between. The CDR3 runs 16 residues. CDR1 and CDR2 (germline): SGHRS, YFSETQ. The CDR3 loop is CASSLVSGLGVYEQYF. As DNA, the CDR3 is TGCGCCAGCAGCTTGGTCTCCGGGTTGGGTGTCTACGAGCAGTACTTC.

The genes are TRBV5-1 and TRBJ1-3; TRBD1 matches at 9 bases. This CDR3 has 18 amino acids. CDR1 SGHRS and CDR2 YFSETQ come from the germline V gene. V lost 4 bases to trimming and J lost 5 bases; unmatched junction nucleotides: 16. CDR3 protein: CASSLRDRDYSPRNTIYF. The CDR3 bases are TGCGCCAGCAGCCTCCGGGACAGGGACTATTCCCCCCGAAACACCATATATTTT.

The V and J genes are TRBV29-1 and TRBJ2-3; TRBD1 matches 7 bases. The V segment lost 4 bases and the J segment 1 base; nucleotides outside the gene matches: 5. CDR1 is SQVTM and CDR2 is ANQGSEA in the germline V gene. The CDR3 is 14 amino acids. This chain's CDR3 is CSVGRTGGTDTQYF. CDR3 coding DNA: TGCAGCGTTGGCCGAACAGGGGGCACAGATACGCAGTATTTT.

V is TRBV5-8 and J is TRBJ1-6; tentative D call: TRBD1 (5 bases). This CDR3 has 16 residues. CDR1 is SGHTS and CDR2 is YDEGEE in the germline V gene. Trimming removed 4 bases from V and 9 bases from J, with 20 bases in between. The CDR3 reads CASSGQGGGMFSPLHF. The CDR3, as DNA: TGTGCCAGCAGCGGTCAGGGAGGAGGGATGTTTTCACCCCTCCACTTT.

The V gene is TRBV5-6, the J gene TRBJ2-1; D might be TRBD1 (6 bases). Germline V lookup: CDR1 SGHDT, CDR2 YYEEEE. The CDR3 runs 16 residues. The V and J ends lost 4 bases and 2 bases respectively, with 16 bases between them. The CDR3 here is CASSILSPGAYNEQFF. As DNA, the CDR3 is TGTGCCAGCAGCATCCTGTCCCCAGGGGCCTACAATGAGCAGTTCTTC.

The gene calls are TRBV5-4 and TRBJ1-2; D is perhaps TRBD1 (5 bases). CDR3 length: 14 amino acids. The germline V gene encodes CDR1 SGHNT and CDR2 YYREEE (reference sequence). The germline V and J ends were trimmed by 0 bases and 3 bases, with 9 bases remaining between them. CDR3: CASSLAPGDYGYTF. The CDR3 DNA sequence: TGTGCCAGCAGCTTGGCCCCGGGGGACTATGGCTACACCTTC.

The rearrangement joins TRBV5-1 to TRBJ1-6, with D perhaps matching TRBD1 (5 bases). Germline assignment: CDR1 SGHRS and CDR2 YFSETQ. This CDR3 has 14 residues. Trimming stripped 3 bases from V and 7 bases from J, with 11 bases between. In DNA form, the CDR3 reads TGCGCCAGCAGCTCGGCAGGGATCAATTCACCCCTCCACTTT. Its protein product is CASSSAGINSPLHF.